These T cell receptor beta chains were read from a single sample in a study of persistence of HIV-infected CD4 T cells. Profiling relied on immunoSEQ multiplex PCR, and the TCRdb table lists in-frame clones only, not all of them. The table has 40,000 or so clones, less than 90% seen once. These receptors have no known antigen. Here the sequenced sample was CD4+ T cells sorted from PBMCs after 18-hour stimulation, taken from a patient who received antiretroviral therapy. All receptors come from an adult woman with HIV who was CMV-seropositive. CDR3s include the opening cysteine and the closing phenylalanine or tryptophan. D genes are given only for firm matches. Size values are once, few and many counts, or a class for expanded clones, and some rows have none.

>TRBJ1-5|TRBV27|TRBD1|.
TGTGCCAGCAGTCGAGAAACAGGGGCTCAGCCCCAGCATTTT
CASSRETGAQPQHF
>TRBJ1-1|TRBV5-1|TRBD1|once
TGCGCCAGCAGCTTGGGACAGGGGATCGCTTTCTTT
CASSLGQGIAFF
>TRBJ2-1|TRBV4-1|.|.
TGCGCCAGCAGCCGGGAAACCCAGCAGTTCTTC
CASSRETQQFF
>TRBJ2-7|TRBV3-1/TRBV3-2|.|.
TGTGCCAGCAGTTACGGGCCCCTGCAGTCCTACGAGCAGTACTTC
CASSYGPLQSYEQYF
>TRBJ2-2|TRBV18|.|.
TGTGCCAGCTCACGAGGGGGGGCGAACACCGGGGAGCTGTTTTTT
CASSRGGANTGELFF
>TRBJ1-1|TRBV19|.|.
TGTGCCAGTTCGACAGAGGAGGTACGGTACACTGAAGCTTTCTTT
CASSTEEVRYTEAFF
>TRBJ2-1|TRBV30|TRBD1|.
TGTGCCTGGAGGACAGGGGTTGCCTACAATGAGCAGTTCTTC
CAWRTGVAYNEQFF
>TRBJ2-7|TRBV7-2|TRBD2|once
TGTGCCAGCAGCTCCGCCAGACTAGCGGGGGGGTACGAGCAGTACTTC
CASSSARLAGGYEQYF
>TRBJ1-1|TRBV18|.|.
TGTGCCAGCTCACCATCAATGACACCGCTGAACACTGAAGCTTTCTTT
CASSPSMTPLNTEAFF
>TRBJ1-6|TRBV14|TRBD1|once
TGTGCCAGCAGCCCAAGGACAGGGCGGAATTCACCCCTCCACTTT
CASSPRTGRNSPLHF
>TRBJ1-5|TRBV7-2|.|.
TGTGCCAGCAGCTTAGTTTCGGGGGGCGGGCAGCCCCAGCATTTT
CASSLVSGGGQPQHF
>TRBJ2-5|TRBV27|TRBD2|.
TGTGCCAGCAGTTTATTCTCTGGCAGGGAGGGAGAGACCCAGTACTTC
CASSLFSGREGETQYF
>TRBJ2-7|TRBV3-1/TRBV3-2|TRBD2|.
TGTGCCAGCAGCCACGGGGGGTACGAGCAGTACTTC
CASSHGGYEQYF
>TRBJ2-3|TRBV24-1|.|.
TGTGCCACCAGAGCGAAAGGGTTAGATACGCAGTATTTT
CATRAKGLDTQYF
>TRBJ2-7|TRBV5-4|.|.
TGTGCCAGCAGCCCCTCGAACCTCAGGGGCTACGAGCAGTACTTC
CASSPSNLRGYEQYF
>TRBJ1-2|TRBV4-2|.|.
TGTGCCAGCAGCCCGGGACCGTCATCGGCCAACTATGGCTACACCTTC
CASSPGPSSANYGYTF
>TRBJ2-2|TRBV7-3|.|.
TGTGCCAGCAGCTCAAGCAAGACTGCGAACACCGGGGAGCTGTTTTTT
CASSSSKTANTGELFF
>TRBJ2-1|TRBV7-8|.|.
TGTGCCAGCAGCTTAGCTAATGCGGCGGGTGAGCAGTTCTTC
CASSLANAAGEQFF
>TRBJ1-2|TRBV15|.|once
TGTGCCACCAGCAGAGATCTCTATGGCTACACCTTC
CATSRDLYGYTF
>TRBJ1-1|TRBV30|.|.
TGTGCCTGGAGTGTACCCCAGCTCGGGGGGGTTGAAGCTTTCTTT
CAWSVPQLGGVEAFF
>TRBJ1-4|TRBV5-1|.|.
TGCGCCAGCAGTACTCAGGCGCAGGATGAAAAACTGTTTTTT
CASSTQAQDEKLFF
>TRBJ1-2|TRBV21-1|.|.
TGTGCCAGCCCCAGACAGGGGGGTGGGGAGGATGGCTACACCTTC
CASPRQGGGEDGYTF
>TRBJ1-1|TRBV7-8|TRBD1|.
TGTGCCAGCAGCTTAGTGGAAGGGACAGGGCGAGCTTTCTTT
CASSLVEGTGRAFF
>TRBJ2-1|TRBV30|.|.
TGTGCCTGGAGTCTCGGCAGCTACAATGAGCAGTTCTTC
CAWSLGSYNEQFF
>TRBJ2-1|TRBV29-1|TRBD2|.
TGCAGCGTTGCCACTAGCGGGATCTACAATGAGCAGTTCTTC
CSVATSGIYNEQFF
>TRBJ1-2|TRBV6-5|.|.
TGTGCCACCGCCCGGGGGGGCGACCCCAGCTATGGCTACACCTTC
CATARGGDPSYGYTF
>TRBJ2-1|TRBV3-1/TRBV3-2|TRBD1|.
TGTGCCAGCAGCCAACCAGGGGGCGGCCACAATGAGCAGTTCTTC
CASSQPGGGHNEQFF